This T cell receptor (beta chain) comes out of a study of blood T cell repertoires in COVID-19. Study-level information: Acute-phase and convalescent COVID-19 samples originated in the United States, Italy and Spain.

Germline V CDR1 and CDR2: SEHNR, FQNEAQ (reference sequence). The CDR3 sequence is 12 residues long. Trimming shortened V by 5 bases and J by 3 bases, and 6 bases separated the two germline ends. As processed by the authors: Estimates of nucleated cell counts were drawn from the amplification of reference gene primers. Using immunoSEQ multiplex PCR, the repertoire was profiled, and TCRdb retains in-frame clones only, with some absent. V and J calls and clone size are copied from that table; D and trimming were computed from the DNA. The sample gives around 200,000 clones, roughly 84% of which show up once; approximately 3% is in the top ten. Recovery among Cohort 3 donors was established by two negative PCRs, clearance, or symptom resolution.

This TCR came from a woman aged 30 to 39 who had recovered from COVID-19. The genes are TRBV7-9 and TRBJ2-3; D is ambiguous. The source material was PBMCs or T cells enriched from blood (not recorded which). CDR3 nucleotide sequence: TGTGCCAGCAGCCAACAGACAGATACGCAGTATTTT. It yields the protein CASSQQTDTQYF.